This T cell receptor beta chain emerged from a study of tumor-infiltrating lymphocytes in primary liver carcinoma. Study-level findings and limits: Blood's top-250-clone fraction was significantly lower than that of tumors (p = 0.039). It was tumor-adjacent and tumor-blood pairs that overlapped less than tumor region pairs did.

Scientists recovered RNA and DNA together from around 20-30 mg of unsorted bulk tissue. All patients had surgically resected primary liver carcinoma. Patients carried chronic HBV infection without prior treatment. Starting from approximately 0.45 ug of total RNA, TCR beta cDNA was produced with a primer in the constant region. Modified slightly, ARM-PCR produced TCR beta libraries over three nested multiplex PCR rounds. From the multiplex PCR reads, TCRdb called clonotypes with MiXCR, one entry per CDR3 protein. The data hold more than 100,000 distinct CDR3 sequences, with around 70% observed a single time. This clonotype was detected once. Antigen unknown. The germline gene is not matched at one end of the junction; a read error may be the cause. Sequences were obtained from tumor-adjacent normal liver tissue. The clonotype comes from a woman aged 55-70 years with primary liver carcinoma and hepatitis B virus infection.

The CDR3 sequence is CTSLGGVISTDTQYF. The CDR3 DNA follows: TGTACCAGTCTCGGCGGGGTAATTAGCACAGATACGCAGTATTTT. The chain joins TRBV28 to TRBJ2-3, with a possible D match to TRBD2 (6 bases). Germline CDR1 MDHEN, CDR2 SYDVKM. The CDR3 contains 15 residues.